These 29 T cell receptor beta chains came from one sample sequenced in a study of T cell responses to AZD1222 COVID-19 vaccine. The method was immunoSEQ multiplex PCR; TCRdb's version includes in-frame clones alone and lacks a portion of them. The sample lists some 170,000 clones; 80% to 90% were seen once. Sequenced material: peripheral blood, taken 28 days after the second dose of the MenACWY control vaccine. Receptors originate from an adult who received the MenACWY meningococcal vaccine as a control.

This sequence joins TRBV4-3 and TRBJ1-5; tentative D call: TRBD1 (6 bases). Germline loops: CDR1 LGHNA, CDR2 YSLEER. Between the trimmed V and J ends, which lost 3 bases and 6 bases, there was a span of 15 bases. The CDR3 runs 15 residues. DNA for the CDR3: TGCGCCAGCAGCCAGATCCAGGGGATGGCTCAGCCCCAGCATTTT. Amino acid sequence: CASSQIQGMAQPQHF.

The chain joins TRBV5-1 to TRBJ1-5; 7 nucleotides agree with TRBD1. The CDR3 covers 14 residues. J lost 6 bases, V lost 4 bases, and 7 bases had no gene match. Germline CDR1 is SGHRS and CDR2 is YFSETQ. The CDR3 coding sequence is TGCGCCAGCAGCCTCACAGGGGAGGGTCAGCCCCAGCATTTT. Translation: CASSLTGEGQPQHF. The variable domain in full, with the rest retrieved from reference TRBV5-1 and TRBJ1-5, is KAGVTQTPRYLIKTRGQQVTLSCSPISGHRSVSWYQQTPGQGLQFLFEYFSETQRNKGNFPGRFSGRQFSNSRSEMNVSTLELGDSALYLCASSLTGEGQPQHFGDGTRLSIL.

V is TRBV3-1 (or the pseudogene TRBV3-2) and J is TRBJ2-3; D possibly corresponds to TRBD2 (6 bases). V was trimmed by 4 bases and J by 5 bases, leaving 22 bases between them. Germline V gene lookup returns CDR1 LGHDT and CDR2 YNNKEL (reference sequence). The CDR3 is 17 amino acids. Here the CDR3 DNA reads TGTGCCAGCAGCCGGACCCTGAGCGGGCTAGGGAGAGATACGCAGTATTTT. This codes for CASSRTLSGLGRDTQYF.

The genes are TRBV4-1 and TRBJ2-7, with a possible D match to TRBD1 (5 bases). V lost 0 bases and J 3 bases, leaving 24 bases between the germline ends. The CDR3 consists of 19 residues. CDR1 MGHRA and CDR2 YSYEKL come from the germline V gene. CDR3: CASSQDRRKGAARGYEQYF. The CDR3 DNA sequence: TGCGCCAGCAGCCAAGATAGGAGAAAAGGCGCCGCAAGGGGCTACGAGCAGTACTTC.

This rearrangement joins TRBV5-6 to TRBJ2-2; D tentatively fits TRBD1 or TRBD2 (5 bases each). V gave up 4 bases and J gave up 0 bases, with 13 bases separating them. This CDR3 is built from 16 residues. Looked up from germline, CDR1 is SGHDT and CDR2 is YYEEEE. The CDR3 DNA sequence: TGTGCCAGCAGCCCCGCACGAGGGGCGAACACCGGGGAGCTGTTTTTT. Translated: CASSPARGANTGELFF.

The V call is TRBV7-2, the J call TRBJ2-3; 8 bases line up with TRBD2. The CDR3 consists of 16 residues. With 4 bases clipped from V and 7 bases from J, the junction kept 13 bases outside the gene matches. Germline CDR1 is SGHTA and CDR2 is FQGNSA. DNA for the CDR3: TGTGCCAGCAGCTCGGAGGGACTAGGCTATGAGAATACGCAGTATTTT. This translates into CASSSEGLGYENTQYF.

This chain uses TRBV20-1 with TRBJ2-3; D is perhaps TRBD1 or TRBD2 (5 bases each). Between the trimmed V and J ends, which lost 3 bases and 2 bases, there was a span of 15 bases. CDR3 length: 15 amino acids. Germline-derived CDR1 and CDR2 are DFQATT and SNEGSKA (reference sequence). The chain's CDR3 is CSASVRDQITDTQYF. The CDR3 DNA is TGCAGTGCTAGTGTCCGGGACCAGATCACAGATACGCAGTATTTT.

The chain is built from TRBV5-1 and TRBJ2-1; the match to TRBD2 covers 8 bases. From germline, CDR1 is SGHRS and CDR2 YFSETQ. With V trimmed by 6 bases and J by 7 bases, 9 bases remained unmatched. The CDR3 runs to 14 residues. For the CDR3, the DNA is TGCGCCAGCAAGACTAGCGCATCTCGTAATGAGCAGTTCTTC. Translated, it gives CASKTSASRNEQFF.

The chain uses TRBV28 and TRBJ2-2, with 8 bases matching TRBD1. The J segment lost 2 bases and the V segment lost 2 bases, leaving 1 base of the junction unmatched. The CDR3 is 15 amino acids. Germline lookup yields CDR1 MDHEN and CDR2 SYDVKM. Written as DNA, the CDR3 is TGTGCCAGCAGTTTACAGGGGGCTAACACCGGGGAGCTGTTTTTT. Amino acids: CASSLQGANTGELFF. The complete variable domain, with remaining parts taken from reference TRBV28 and TRBJ2-2, reads DVKVTQSSRYLVKRTGEKVFLECVQDMDHENMFWYRQDPGLGLRLIYFSYDVKMKEKGDIPEGYSVSREKKERFSLILESASTNQTSMYLCASSLQGANTGELFFGEGSRLTVL.

V gene TRBV19 combines with J gene TRBJ1-1; D unresolved. This CDR3 is 15 amino acids long. Germline CDR1 reads LNHDA; CDR2 reads SQIVND (reference sequence). V lost 5 bases and J lost 1, with 14 bases in between. The CDR3 DNA reads TGTGCCAGTAGTGCCCTTGGACTGCCGAACACTGAAGCTTTCTTT. This translates into CASSALGLPNTEAFF.

This chain links TRBV28 with TRBJ2-3, with D hard to call. CDR3 size: 15 residues. Trimming took off 8 bases at V and 6 bases at J, with 21 bases between the two ends. Germline assignment: CDR1 MDHEN and CDR2 SYDVKM. The CDR3 region has the DNA TGTGCCAGCTATAACCCGGGCCTCACCCCGGATACGCAGTATTTT. It is translated as CASYNPGLTPDTQYF.

V gene TRBV6-2 or TRBV6-3 combines with J gene TRBJ2-7, with D maybe TRBD2 (5 bases). Trimming took off 0 bases at V and 3 bases at J, with 12 bases between the two ends. Germline loops: CDR1 MNHEY, CDR2 SVGEGT. The CDR3 totals 15 residues. The CDR3 nucleotides read TGTGCCAGCAGTTACTCGTTAGTCGAGGGCTACGAGCAGTACTTC. Translating gives CASSYSLVEGYEQYF.

The CDR3 here is CASSLFAPGDNQPQHF. The CDR3, as DNA: TGTGCCAGCAGCTTATTCGCGCCAGGGGATAATCAGCCCCAGCATTTT. The chain carries TRBV7-2 and TRBJ1-5, with D possibly TRBD1 on 6 matching bases. The ends were cut back, 2 bases at V and 4 bases at J, with 15 bases in the middle. Per germline, CDR1 SGHTA and CDR2 FQGNSA. The CDR3 runs 16 residues. Filled out from reference TRBV7-2 and TRBJ1-5, the complete variable domain reads GAGVSQSPSNKVTEKGKDVELRCDPISGHTALYWYRQSLGQGLEFLIYFQGNSAPDKSGLPSDRFSAERTGGSVSTLTIQRTQQEDSAVYLCASSLFAPGDNQPQHFGDGTRLSIL.

The CDR3 sequence is CASSSATATNEKLFF. CDR3 in DNA: TGTGCCAGCAGTTCGGCGACAGCAACTAATGAAAAACTGTTTTTT. V usage is TRBV28 and J usage is TRBJ1-4, with D possibly being TRBD1 (5 bases). The CDR3 length is 15 residues. The V and J ends lost 4 bases and 0 bases respectively, with 9 bases between them. Germline V gives CDR1 MDHEN, CDR2 SYDVKM. Variable domain in full (rest from reference TRBV28 and TRBJ1-4): DVKVTQSSRYLVKRTGEKVFLECVQDMDHENMFWYRQDPGLGLRLIYFSYDVKMKEKGDIPEGYSVSREKKERFSLILESASTNQTSMYLCASSSATATNEKLFFGSGTQLSVL.

The chain has TRBV15 and TRBJ2-7; 9 bases match TRBD2. Germline CDR1 and CDR2: LNHNV and YYDKDF (reference sequence). Trimming cost V 0 bases and J 1 base; bases outside gene matches: 4. CDR3 length: 16 residues. Here the CDR3 DNA reads TGTGCCACCAGCAGAGATAGGAGCGGGAGGTCCTACGAGCAGTACTTC. Amino acid sequence: CATSRDRSGRSYEQYF.

V is TRBV29-1 and J is TRBJ2-5, with D possibly matching TRBD2 (6 bases). Trimming removed 7 bases from V and 5 bases from J, with 14 bases in between. Germline V lookup: CDR1 SQVTM, CDR2 ANQGSEA. CDR3 length equals 12 residues. CDR3 residues: CSGRLGSETQYF. DNA of the CDR3: TGCAGCGGTAGACTAGGATCGGAGACCCAGTACTTC.

The rearrangement links TRBV30 to TRBJ2-7; 7 positions match TRBD2. CDR1 and CDR2 from the germline V gene are GTSNPN and SVGIG (reference sequence). The J segment lost 0 bases and the V segment lost 6 bases, leaving 2 bases of the junction unmatched. The CDR3 has 12 residues. The CDR3 region is CACTSASYEQYF. The CDR3 nucleotides read TGTGCCTGTACTAGCGCCTCCTACGAGCAGTACTTC.

This clone was detected only once. The rearrangement uses TRBV6-5 and TRBJ1-1; D is unresolved. Between the trimmed V and J ends, which lost 6 bases and 8 bases, there was a span of 16 bases. This CDR3 spans 13 amino acids. CDR1 is MNHEY, CDR2 SVGAGI, per germline. This CDR3 is CASSETDEAEAFF. CDR3 DNA sequence: TGTGCCAGCAGCGAGACGGACGAAGCAGAAGCTTTCTTT.

The CDR3 nucleotides read TGCGCCAGCAGCCAAGCTTCAGGGGCCCGGAAGGGGCTGTTTTTT. Protein: CASSQASGARKGLFF. This chain joins TRBV4-1 and TRBJ1-4; tentatively, D is TRBD1 (6 bases). Germline CDR1 is MGHRA and CDR2 is YSYEKL. The ends were cut back, 1 base at V and 14 bases at J, with 20 bases in the middle. This CDR3 is 15 amino acids long.

This rearrangement joins TRBV6-5 to TRBJ1-5; D remains ambiguous. From germline, CDR1 is MNHEY and CDR2 SVGAGI. The CDR3 covers 14 residues. V lost 2 bases to trimming and J lost 0 bases, with 5 bases between them. CDR3 sequence (DNA): TGTGCCAGCAGTTACATATATAGCAATCAGCCCCAGCATTTT. It is translated as CASSYIYSNQPQHF.

This chain uses TRBV29-1 with TRBJ1-2; a possible D gene is TRBD1 (6 bases). The CDR3 is made up of 15 amino acids. Trimming removed 6 bases at V and 2 bases at J, with 19 bases between. CDR1 is SQVTM, CDR2 ANQGSEA, per germline. CDR3 region: CSVAIRDIYNYGYTF. CDR3 DNA: TGCAGCGTCGCCATCCGGGACATCTACAACTATGGCTACACCTTC.

This clone was seen a handful of times. The V gene is TRBV9, the J gene TRBJ1-2; D unresolved. The CDR3 is 14 amino acids. Looked up from germline, CDR1 is SGDLS and CDR2 is YYNGEE. V dropped 0 bases and J dropped 4 bases, with 10 bases sitting between them. The CDR3 reads CASSVGSPRYGYTF. The CDR3 DNA sequence: TGTGCCAGCAGCGTAGGGAGCCCACGCTATGGCTACACCTTC.

The gene calls are TRBV18 and TRBJ1-4; no clear D gene. CDR3 length equals 13 residues. Germline CDR1 is KGHSH and CDR2 is LQKENI. V lost 5 bases to trimming and J lost 5 bases, with 9 bases between them. CDR3 coding DNA: TGTGCCAGCTCAACTTACACAAATGAAAAACTGTTTTTT. Its protein product is CASSTYTNEKLFF.

CDR3 sequence reads: CASSQEWRQPGYGYTF. DNA of the CDR3: TGCGCCAGCAGCCAAGAATGGAGACAGCCCGGGTATGGCTACACCTTC. This chain connects TRBV4-3 to TRBJ1-2, with D possibly being TRBD1 (5 bases). The V and J ends lost 0 bases and 5 bases respectively, with 16 bases between them. This CDR3 contains 16 residues. Germline CDR1 LGHNA, CDR2 YSLEER.

This chain connects TRBV3-1 (or the pseudogene TRBV3-2) to TRBJ1-2; 9 bases agree with TRBD1. Trimming at V came to 4 bases and at J to 3 bases, leaving 6 bases not matched to a gene. Germline V gene data show CDR1 as LGHDT and CDR2 as YNNKEL (reference sequence). This CDR3 spans 15 amino acids. The CDR3 region has the DNA TGTGCCAGCAGCCCCTCGACAGGGGGGGACTATGGCTACACCTTC. Translation: CASSPSTGGDYGYTF.

CDR3 in DNA: TGTGCCAGCAGCAAAGAGCGGTGGAACATTCAGTACTTC. As protein: CASSKERWNIQYF. The rearrangement links TRBV21-1 to TRBJ2-4; the table's D call, TRBD2, has no DNA check behind it. TRBV21-1 corresponds to a pseudogene. This CDR3 is 13 amino acids long.

This rearrangement joins TRBV24-1 to TRBJ1-2; TRBD1 agrees at 8 bases. Germline V CDR1 and CDR2: KGHDR, SFDVKD. This CDR3 is 14 amino acids long. The junction had 2 bases not matched to a gene; V was cut back by 5 bases and J by 1 base. CDR3 nucleotide sequence: TGTGCCACCAGTGGGGGACAGGATAACTATGGCTACACCTTC. Its protein product is CATSGGQDNYGYTF.

The genes are TRBV6-5 and TRBJ1-1, with a possible D match to TRBD1 (6 bases). CDR3 size: 14 residues. With 10 bases removed from V and 3 bases from J, the gap between germline ends came to 18 bases. Germline V gives CDR1 MNHEY, CDR2 SVGAGI. This CDR3 is CATREGGWDTEAFF. In DNA form, the CDR3 reads TGTGCCACCCGGGAGGGGGGCTGGGACACTGAAGCTTTCTTT.

V and J are TRBV28 and TRBJ1-5; D unclear. CDR3 length: 14 residues. In germline, CDR1 is MDHEN, CDR2 SYDVKM. V was cut by 5 bases and J by 6 bases, with 14 bases left in between. CDR3 in amino acids: CASSAGITGQPQHF. The DNA for the CDR3 is TGTGCCAGCAGTGCCGGTATAACGGGTCAGCCCCAGCATTTT.